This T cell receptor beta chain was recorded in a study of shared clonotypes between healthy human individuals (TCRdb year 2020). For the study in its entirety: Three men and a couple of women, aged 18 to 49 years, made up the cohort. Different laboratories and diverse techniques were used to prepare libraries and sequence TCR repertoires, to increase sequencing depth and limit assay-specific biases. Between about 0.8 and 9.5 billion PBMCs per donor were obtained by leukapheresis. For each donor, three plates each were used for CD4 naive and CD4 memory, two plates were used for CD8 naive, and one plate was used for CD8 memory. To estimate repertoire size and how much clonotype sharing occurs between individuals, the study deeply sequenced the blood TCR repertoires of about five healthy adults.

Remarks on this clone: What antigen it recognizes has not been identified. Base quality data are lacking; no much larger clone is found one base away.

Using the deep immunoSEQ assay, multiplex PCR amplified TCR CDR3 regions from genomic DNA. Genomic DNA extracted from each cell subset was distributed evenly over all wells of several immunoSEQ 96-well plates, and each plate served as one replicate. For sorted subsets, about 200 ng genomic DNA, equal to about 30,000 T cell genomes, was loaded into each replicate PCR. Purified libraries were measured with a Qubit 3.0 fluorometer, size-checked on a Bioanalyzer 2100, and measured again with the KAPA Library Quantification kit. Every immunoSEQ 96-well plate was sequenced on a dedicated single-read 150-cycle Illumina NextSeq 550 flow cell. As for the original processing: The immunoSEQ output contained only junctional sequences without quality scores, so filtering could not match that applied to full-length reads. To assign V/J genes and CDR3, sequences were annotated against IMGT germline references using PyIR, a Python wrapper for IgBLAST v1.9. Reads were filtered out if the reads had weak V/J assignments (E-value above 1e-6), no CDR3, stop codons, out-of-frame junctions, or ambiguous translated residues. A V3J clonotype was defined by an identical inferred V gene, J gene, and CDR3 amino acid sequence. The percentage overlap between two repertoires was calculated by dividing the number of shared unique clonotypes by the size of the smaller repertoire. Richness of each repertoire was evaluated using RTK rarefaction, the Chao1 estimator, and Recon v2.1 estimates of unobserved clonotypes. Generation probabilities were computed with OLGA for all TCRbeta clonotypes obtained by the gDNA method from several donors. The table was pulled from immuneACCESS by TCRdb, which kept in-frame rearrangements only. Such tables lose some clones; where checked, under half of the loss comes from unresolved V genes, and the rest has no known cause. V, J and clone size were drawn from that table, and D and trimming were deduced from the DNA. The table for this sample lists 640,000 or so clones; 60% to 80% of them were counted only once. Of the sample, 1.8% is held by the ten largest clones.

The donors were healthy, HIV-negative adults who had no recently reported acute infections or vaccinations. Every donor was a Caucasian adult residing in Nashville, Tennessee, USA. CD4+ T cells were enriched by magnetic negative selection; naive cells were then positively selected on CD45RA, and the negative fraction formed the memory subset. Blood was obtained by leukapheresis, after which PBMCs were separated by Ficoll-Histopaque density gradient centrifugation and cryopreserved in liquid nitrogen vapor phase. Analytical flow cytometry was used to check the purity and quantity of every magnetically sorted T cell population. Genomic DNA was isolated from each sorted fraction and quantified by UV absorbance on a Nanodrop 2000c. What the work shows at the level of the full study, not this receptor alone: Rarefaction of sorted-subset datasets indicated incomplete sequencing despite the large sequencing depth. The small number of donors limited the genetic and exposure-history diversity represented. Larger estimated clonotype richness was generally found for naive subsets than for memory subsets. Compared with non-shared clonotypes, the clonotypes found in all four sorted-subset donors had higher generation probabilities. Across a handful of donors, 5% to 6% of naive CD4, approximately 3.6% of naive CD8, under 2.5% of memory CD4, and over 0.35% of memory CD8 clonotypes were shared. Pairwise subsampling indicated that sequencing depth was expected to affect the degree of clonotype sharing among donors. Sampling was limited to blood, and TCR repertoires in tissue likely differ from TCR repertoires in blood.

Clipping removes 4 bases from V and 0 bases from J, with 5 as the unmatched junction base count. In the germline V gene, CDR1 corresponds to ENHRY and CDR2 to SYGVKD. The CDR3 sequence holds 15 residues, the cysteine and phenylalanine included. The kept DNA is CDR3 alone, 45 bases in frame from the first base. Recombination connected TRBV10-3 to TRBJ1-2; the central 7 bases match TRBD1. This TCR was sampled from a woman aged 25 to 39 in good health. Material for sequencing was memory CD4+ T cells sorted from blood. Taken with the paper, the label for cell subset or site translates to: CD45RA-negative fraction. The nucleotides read TGTGCCATCAGTGGCGGACAGGACTCTAACTATGGCTACACCTTC. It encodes CAISGGQDSNYGYTF.